What follows are 17 T cell receptor beta chains derived from one specimen sequenced in a study of CD8+CD57+ T cells in acquired aplastic anemia. Patients chosen for sequencing had shown CD8+CD57+ cell expansion by flow cytometry. The TCR beta profiling, which covered VDJ combination and CDR3 sequence, was carried out using genomic DNA as the template. Using its own MiXCR run on the reads, TCRdb lists one record per CDR3 protein. The data show some 160,000 distinct CDR3 sequences, around half seen once. Sequenced sample: sorted CD4+, CD8+, or CD8+CD57+ T cells (not recorded which) from PBMCs. The receptors stem from a human donor with aplastic anemia.

The V and J genes are TRBV20-1 and TRBJ2-1; 7 nucleotides line up with TRBD2. Germline V gene data show CDR1 as DFQATT and CDR2 as SNEGSKA (reference sequence). This CDR3 contains 13 residues. Trimming removed 3 bases from V and 8 bases from J; junction bases left unmatched: 7. CDR3 residues: CSARVAGRDEQFF. The CDR3 nucleotides are TGCAGTGCTAGGGTAGCGGGTAGAGATGAGCAGTTCTTC.

The chain employs TRBV9 and TRBJ1-4, with 9 bases fitting TRBD1. The CDR3 is made up of 15 amino acids. CDR1 and CDR2 (germline): SGDLS, YYNGEE. J lost 3 bases, V lost 4 bases, and 4 bases had no gene match. The CDR3 DNA is TGTGCCAGCAGCACAGGGGGCTCGGCTAATGAAAAACTGTTTTTT. Encoded protein: CASSTGGSANEKLFF. The full variable domain, in which reference TRBV9 and TRBJ1-4 provide the parts outside the CDR3, is DSGVTQTPKHLITATGQRVTLRCSPRSGDLSVYWYQQSLDQGLQFLIQYYNGEERAKGNILERFSAQQFPDLHSELNLSSLELGDSALYFCASSTGGSANEKLFFGSGTQLSVL.

This clonotype was observed many times. V usage is TRBV5-1 and J usage is TRBJ2-3; D remains ambiguous. Germline V lookup: CDR1 SGHRS, CDR2 YFSETQ. The CDR3 consists of 13 residues. Trimming left V 1 base short and J 4 bases short, with 7 bases between. The CDR3 here is CASSLMVSDTQYF. DNA of the CDR3: TGCGCCAGCAGCTTGATGGTTTCAGATACGCAGTATTTT.

This clonotype was seen once. This chain links TRBV5-1 with TRBJ2-1; TRBD2 matches 12 bases. Trimming removed 0 bases from V and 7 bases from J; junction bases left unmatched: 8. The germline CDR1 and CDR2 sequences are SGHRS and YFSETQ. This CDR3 region has 17 residues. CDR3 bases: TGCGCCAGCAGCTTGGGACTAGCGGGAGCAGGGGTGAATGAGCAGTTCTTC. As protein: CASSLGLAGAGVNEQFF.

The rearrangement uses TRBV11-1 and TRBJ2-5; 16 bases map to TRBD2. Per the germline V gene, CDR1 is SGHAT and CDR2 is FQDESV (reference sequence). This CDR3 contains 17 residues. Losses at the gene ends were 3 bases for V and 1 base for J; bases not matched to a gene: 2. CDR3 in amino acids: CASSLGLAGGVQETQYF. CDR3 in DNA: TGTGCCAGCAGCTTGGGACTAGCGGGAGGGGTCCAAGAGACCCAGTACTTC.

This clonotype showed up many times. V and J are TRBV5-1 and TRBJ2-1; D is ambiguous. There are 15 residues in the CDR3. Germline CDR1 reads SGHRS; CDR2 reads YFSETQ. Trimming shortened V by 1 base and J by 6 bases, and 14 bases separated the two germline ends. The CDR3 DNA follows: TGCGCCAGCAGCTTGATCGGACCCAACACCAATGAGCAGTTCTTC. As protein: CASSLIGPNTNEQFF.

About this clonotype: A read error may produce the germline difference seen at one junction end. This chain connects TRBV24-1 to TRBJ1-1; 11 bases map to TRBD1. The CDR3 contains 14 residues. Germline loops: CDR1 KGHDR, CDR2 SFDVKD. The CDR3 reads CTTRDRGSNTEAFF. DNA of the CDR3: TGTACCACCAGGGACAGGGGGTCGAACACTGAAGCTTTCTTT.

The chain is built from TRBV19 and TRBJ1-3, with D perhaps TRBD1 (5 bases). Between the trimmed V and J ends, which lost 3 bases and 3 bases, there was a span of 15 bases. This CDR3 spans 16 amino acids. Germline values: CDR1 LNHDA, CDR2 SQIVND (reference sequence). The CDR3 spells CASSIRPPGLGNTIYF. The CDR3 coding sequence is TGTGCCAGTAGTATCCGCCCCCCAGGGCTTGGAAACACCATATATTTT.

The rearrangement uses TRBV11-2 and TRBJ2-3; D call uncertain. In germline, CDR1 is SGHAT, CDR2 FQNNGV. CDR3 size: 16 residues. V was pared by 3 bases and J by 0 bases, with 13 bases between. Here the CDR3 reads CASSFVGPPSTDTQYF. In DNA, the CDR3 is TGTGCCAGCAGCTTCGTGGGCCCACCCAGCACAGATACGCAGTATTTT.

The chain combines TRBV10-3 with TRBJ2-7, with 9 bases lining up with TRBD2. J gave up 3 bases and V 4 bases, and 7 bases lay outside the gene matches. The CDR3 covers 15 residues. Germline V gives CDR1 ENHRY, CDR2 SYGVKD. For the CDR3, the DNA is TGTGCCATCAGTGCGACTAGCGGAGGGCACTACGAGCAGTACTTC. Translated, it gives CAISATSGGHYEQYF.

This sequence joins TRBV19 and TRBJ1-1; a weak D match, TRBD1 (6 bases). V gave up 3 bases and J gave up 6 bases, with 11 bases separating them. In germline, CDR1 is LNHDA, CDR2 SQIVND (reference sequence). The CDR3 sequence is 13 residues long. The CDR3 region has the DNA TGTGCCAGTAGTATTCAGGGGAGCGCTGAAGCTTTCTTT. This codes for CASSIQGSAEAFF.

The chain has TRBV25-1 and TRBJ2-7; D is undetermined. The CDR3 loop spans 14 amino acids. Germline V CDR1 and CDR2: MGHDK, SYGVNS. Trimming removed 1 base from V and 0 bases from J, with 7 bases in between. The CDR3 is CASSESGSSYEQYF. DNA for the CDR3: TGTGCCAGCAGTGAATCTGGAAGCTCCTACGAGCAGTACTTC.

CDR3 DNA: TGCAGTGCTAGTGGCCAGGCGCGCCGTAATTCACCCCTCCACTTT. It codes for CSASGQARRNSPLHF. The J gene is TRBJ1-6, the V gene TRBV20-1; D is uncertain. This CDR3 has 15 amino acids. Germline assignment: CDR1 DFQATT and CDR2 SNEGSKA (reference sequence). With 3 bases removed from V and 6 bases from J, the gap between germline ends came to 15 bases.

This clonotype occurred a few times. The V call is TRBV12-3 or TRBV12-4, the J call TRBJ2-1; 9 bases align to TRBD2. CDR3 length equals 15 residues. With V trimmed by 5 bases and J by 7 bases, 9 bases remained unmatched. CDR3 sequence reads: CASSATGTSHNEQFF. CDR3 in DNA: TGTGCCAGCAGTGCGACCGGGACTAGCCATAATGAGCAGTTCTTC.

In the case of this clonotype: A much more abundant neighbour one base away suggests this may be a read error. The chain has TRBV5-1 and TRBJ2-2; the D gene could be TRBD1 or TRBD2 (5 bases each). The CDR3 has 15 amino acids. V was clipped by 0 bases and J by 0 bases, with 6 bases between them. Germline values: CDR1 SGHRS, CDR2 YFSETQ. CDR3 in DNA: TGCGCCAGCAGCTTGGGAGGGGCGAACACCGGGGAGCTGTTTTTT. Translation: CASSLGGANTGELFF.

This clonotype was recorded a few times. J is TRBJ2-7 and V is TRBV10-3; no firm D call. Trimming took 7 bases from V and 0 from J, leaving 10 bases between them. CDR3 length: 13 amino acids. Germline loops: CDR1 ENHRY, CDR2 SYGVKD. CDR3 nucleotide sequence: TGTGCCATCAAACAACCGACCTCCTACGAGCAGTACTTC. Translating it yields CAIKQPTSYEQYF.

The chain recombines TRBV2 with TRBJ1-3; possibly TRBD1 for D (5 bases). This CDR3 is built from 14 residues. Germline V gene lookup returns CDR1 SNHLY and CDR2 FYNNEI. V was shortened by 7 bases and J by 2 bases, with 12 bases between the two germline ends. The CDR3 DNA reads TGTGCCAGCAAGGGGTCGGTCACTGGAAACACCATATATTTT. It yields the protein CASKGSVTGNTIYF.